This is a list of T cell receptor beta chains from one sample in a study of blood T cell repertoires in COVID-19. Clones were sequenced by immunoSEQ multiplex PCR, and TCRdb holds only the in-frame ones, with some missing. The table records 65,000 or so clones, approximately 80% of them present only once. The sequencing sample was made of peripheral blood. The receptors derive from a man younger than 40 with COVID-19, enrolled during active disease. Both conserved end residues are part of each CDR3. D genes are given only for firm matches. Only some rows state a clone size, as once, few, many or a class for expanded clones.

TRBJ1-4	TRBD1	.	TRBV11-2	TGTGCCAGCAGCCCGGACAGGGAGTACGAGAAAGCAACTAATGAAAAACTGTTTTTT	CASSPDREYEKATNEKLFF
TRBJ2-2	.	.	TRBV7-3	TGTGCCAGCAGCCCCCGATTAGCGCCGAACACCGGGGAGCTGTTTTTT	CASSPRLAPNTGELFF
TRBJ2-7	TRBD1	.	TRBV7-2	TGTGCCAGCAGCCGTCCCGGGACAGGGATCTACGAGCAGTACTTC	CASSRPGTGIYEQYF
TRBJ2-2	TRBD1	.	TRBV19	TGTGCCAGTAAGGTTTTCGGGACAGGGGTCGGGGAGCTGTTTTTT	CASKVFGTGVGELFF
TRBJ2-5	.	few	TRBV6-5	TGTGCCAGCGGGAGGCAAGAGACCCAGTACTTC	CASGRQETQYF
TRBJ2-7	.	few	TRBV4-1	TGCGCCAGCAGCCAAGATCGGACACCTTCCTACGAGCAGTACTTC	CASSQDRTPSYEQYF
TRBJ1-1	.	.	TRBV5-6	TGTGCCAGTGATCAGGCGACAGTGAACACTGAAGCTTTCTTT	CASDQATVNTEAFF
TRBJ1-5	.	.	TRBV6-2/TRBV6-3	TGTGCCAGCAGTTATCCGGGTCATCAGCCCCAGCATTTT	CASSYPGHQPQHF
TRBJ2-7	TRBD2	.	TRBV6-5	TGTGCCAGCAGCCAACTAGCGGGCCCCTACGAGCAGTACTTC	CASSQLAGPYEQYF
TRBJ2-7	TRBD2	.	TRBV7-2	TGTGCCAGCAGCTCAGCGGGAGGGGGTTTAGAGCAGTACTTC	CASSSAGGGLEQYF
TRBJ1-1	.	.	TRBV28	TGTGCCAGCACCTCCCGGCGGGGCGGAAACACTGAAGCTTTCTTT	CASTSRRGGNTEAFF
TRBJ2-3	TRBD2	.	TRBV27	TGTGCCAGCAGTGCCTCCGGGACTACCAGCACAGATACGCAGTATTTT	CASSASGTTSTDTQYF
TRBJ1-2	TRBD1	once	TRBV3-1/TRBV3-2	TGTGCCAGCAGCCAAGAGGACAGGGGGGGCGGCTACACCTTC	CASSQEDRGGGYTF
TRBJ1-4	TRBD1	.	TRBV29-1	TGCAGCGTTGACGTTGGACAGGGGGAAAAACTGTTTTTT	CSVDVGQGEKLFF
TRBJ1-2	TRBD1	.	TRBV24-1	TGTGCCACCGGACAGGGGGACTGGGGCTACACCTTC	CATGQGDWGYTF
TRBJ2-3	.	.	TRBV6-4	TGTGCCAGCAGTGACGGGGGCGCAGATACGCAGTATTTT	CASSDGGADTQYF